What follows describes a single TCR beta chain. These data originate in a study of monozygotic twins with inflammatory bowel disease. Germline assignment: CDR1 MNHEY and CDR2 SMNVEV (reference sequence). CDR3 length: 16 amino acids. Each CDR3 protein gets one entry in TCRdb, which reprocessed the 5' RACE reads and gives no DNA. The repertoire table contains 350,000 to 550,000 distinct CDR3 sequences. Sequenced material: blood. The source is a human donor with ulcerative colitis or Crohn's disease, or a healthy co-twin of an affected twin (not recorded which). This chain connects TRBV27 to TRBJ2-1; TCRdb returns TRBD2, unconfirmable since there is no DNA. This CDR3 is CASGSIGVRGGNEQFF.